This TCR beta chain was recovered during a study of blood T cell repertoires in COVID-19. Study in general: PBMCs, B-cell-depleted T cells, or T cells provided the cDNA or gDNA that made up the material.

Germline V gene data show CDR1 as SSHAT and CDR2 as FNYEAQ (reference sequence). V shed 6 bases and J shed 0 bases, with 12 bases lying between them. The CDR3 loop spans 16 amino acids. Per the study methods: It was from reference gene primer amplification that nucleated cell counts were estimated. The protocol was immunoSEQ multiplex PCR, while the TCRdb copy is restricted to in-frame clones and leaves out a portion. The V and J calls and the clone size are those of that table, but D and trimming were determined from the DNA. The table has about 200,000 clones, around nine tenths seen once. The source is a man aged 18 to 35 with active or convalescent COVID-19. What was sequenced was peripheral blood. The V call is TRBV7-7, the J call TRBJ2-6; D may be TRBD2 (6 bases). The CDR3 DNA is TGTGCCAGCAGTGCGGGATCGAGCTCTGGGGCCAACGTCCTGACTTTC. The encoded protein is CASSAGSSSGANVLTF. The full variable domain, completed using reference TRBV7-7 and TRBJ2-6, is GAGVSQSPRYKVTKRGQDVTLRCDPISSHATLYWYQQALGQGPEFLTYFNYEAQPDKSGLPSDRFSAERPEGSISTLTIQRTEQRDSAMYRCASSAGSSSGANVLTFGAGSRLTVL.